The present TCR beta chain was sequenced within a study of T cells in localized non-small cell lung cancer. There are 11 residues in the CDR3. Germline assignment: CDR1 GTSNPN and CDR2 SVGIG (reference sequence). Trimming removed 1 base from V and 4 bases from J, with 5 bases in between. Overall study results and limits: Measurement of T cell clonality placed uninvolved adjacent lung highest, above the level in tumor. Adjacent lung held a median around 56 of the top 100 tumor clones.

Profiling relied on immunoSEQ multiplex PCR, and the TCRdb table lists in-frame clones only, not all of them. The sample shows tens of thousands of clones, roughly 81% of them seen only once. Concerning this clone itself: As yet, its antigen is unknown.

The clonotype was recovered from a man between 40 and 69 years old with stage I lung adenocarcinoma. Sequenced here: peripheral blood, sampled before any cancer treatment. The rearrangement uses TRBV30 and TRBJ2-7; D unresolved. Written as DNA, the CDR3 is TGTGCCTGGAGTGGTACGTACGAGCAGTACTTC. Encoded protein: CAWSGTYEQYF.